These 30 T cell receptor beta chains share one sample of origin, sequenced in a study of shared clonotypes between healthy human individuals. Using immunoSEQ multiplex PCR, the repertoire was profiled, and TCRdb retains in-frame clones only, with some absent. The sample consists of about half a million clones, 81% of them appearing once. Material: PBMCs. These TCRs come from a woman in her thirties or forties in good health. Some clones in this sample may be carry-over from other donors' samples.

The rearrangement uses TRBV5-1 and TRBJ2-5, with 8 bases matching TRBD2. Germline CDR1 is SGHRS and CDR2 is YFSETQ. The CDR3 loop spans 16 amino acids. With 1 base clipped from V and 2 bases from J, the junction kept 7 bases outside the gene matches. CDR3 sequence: CASSLLPSGLQETQYF. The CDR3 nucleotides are TGCGCCAGCAGCTTGTTGCCTAGCGGGCTTCAAGAGACCCAGTACTTC.

The CDR3 loop is CASSATVYTEAFF. The CDR3 DNA reads TGTGCCAGCAGTGCCACAGTTTACACTGAAGCTTTCTTT. The chain employs TRBV6-1 and TRBJ1-1; D gene unclear. Germline CDR1 reads MNHNS; CDR2 reads SASEGT. The CDR3 runs to 13 residues. V was cut by 4 bases and J by 3 bases, with 9 bases left in between.

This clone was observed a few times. Here the CDR3 DNA reads TGTGCCAGCAGTGAAGCAGGGGGCAATCAGCCCCAGCATTTT. Its translation: CASSEAGGNQPQHF. This chain links TRBV25-1 with TRBJ1-5; tentative D call: TRBD1 (6 bases). The V end was cut by 2 bases, the J end by 2 bases, with 7 bases between. This CDR3 comprises 14 residues. Germline V gives CDR1 MGHDK, CDR2 SYGVNS. Filled out from reference TRBV25-1 and TRBJ1-5, the complete variable domain reads EADIYQTPRYLVIGTGKKITLECSQTMGHDKMYWYQQDPGMELHLIHYSYGVNSTEKGDLSSESTVSRIRTEHFPLTLESARPSHTSQYLCASSEAGGNQPQHFGDGTRLSIL.

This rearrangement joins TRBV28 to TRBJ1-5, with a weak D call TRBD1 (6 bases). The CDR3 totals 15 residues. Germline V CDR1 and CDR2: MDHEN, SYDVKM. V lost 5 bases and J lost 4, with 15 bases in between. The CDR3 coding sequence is TGTGCCAGCAGTACGTCAGGGGAACCTAATCAGCCCCAGCATTTT. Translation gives CASSTSGEPNQPQHF.

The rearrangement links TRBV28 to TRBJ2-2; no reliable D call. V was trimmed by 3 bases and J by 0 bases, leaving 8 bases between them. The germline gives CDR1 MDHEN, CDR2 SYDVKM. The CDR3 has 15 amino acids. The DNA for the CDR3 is TGTGCCAGCAGTTTCGTACACCCGAACACCGGGGAGCTGTTTTTT. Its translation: CASSFVHPNTGELFF.

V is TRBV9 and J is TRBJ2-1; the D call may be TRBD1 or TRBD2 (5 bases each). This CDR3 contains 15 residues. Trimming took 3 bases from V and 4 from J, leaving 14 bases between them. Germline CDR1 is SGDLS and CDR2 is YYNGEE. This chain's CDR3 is CASSDGDPGYNEQFF. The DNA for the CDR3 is TGTGCCAGCAGCGACGGGGACCCTGGATACAATGAGCAGTTCTTC.

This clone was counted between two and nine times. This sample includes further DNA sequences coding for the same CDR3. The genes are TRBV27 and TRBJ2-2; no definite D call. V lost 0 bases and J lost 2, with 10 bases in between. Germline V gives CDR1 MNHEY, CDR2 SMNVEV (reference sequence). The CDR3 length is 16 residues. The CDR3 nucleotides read TGTGCCAGCAGTTTATCGGCAGGAGCAAACACCGGGGAGCTGTTTTTT. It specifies CASSLSAGANTGELFF.

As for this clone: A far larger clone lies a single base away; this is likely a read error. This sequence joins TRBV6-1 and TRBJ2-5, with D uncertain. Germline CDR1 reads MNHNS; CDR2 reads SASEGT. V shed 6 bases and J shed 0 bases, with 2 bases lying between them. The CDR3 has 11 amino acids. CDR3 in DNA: TGTGCCAGCAGGGACCAAGAGACCCAGTACTTC. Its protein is CASRDQETQYF.

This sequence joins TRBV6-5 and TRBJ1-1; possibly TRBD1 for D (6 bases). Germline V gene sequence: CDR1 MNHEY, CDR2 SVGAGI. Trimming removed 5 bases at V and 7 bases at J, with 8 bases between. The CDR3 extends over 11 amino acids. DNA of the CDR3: TGTGCCAGCAGTACAGGGTTTGAAGCTTTCTTT. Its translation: CASSTGFEAFF.

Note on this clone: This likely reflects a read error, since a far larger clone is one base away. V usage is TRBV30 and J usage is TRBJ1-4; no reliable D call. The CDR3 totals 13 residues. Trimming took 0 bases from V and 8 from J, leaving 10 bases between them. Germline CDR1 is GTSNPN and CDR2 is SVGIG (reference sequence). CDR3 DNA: TGTGCCTGGAGTGTAAACAACAACGAAAAACTGTTTTTT. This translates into CAWSVNNNEKLFF.

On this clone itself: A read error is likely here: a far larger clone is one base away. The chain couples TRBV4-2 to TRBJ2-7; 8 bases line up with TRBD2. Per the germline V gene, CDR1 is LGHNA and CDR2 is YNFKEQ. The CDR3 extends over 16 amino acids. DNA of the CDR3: TGTGCCAGCAGCCAAGGTTCAAGCGGGAGCTCCCACGAGCAGTACTTC. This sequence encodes CASSQGSSGSSHEQYF.

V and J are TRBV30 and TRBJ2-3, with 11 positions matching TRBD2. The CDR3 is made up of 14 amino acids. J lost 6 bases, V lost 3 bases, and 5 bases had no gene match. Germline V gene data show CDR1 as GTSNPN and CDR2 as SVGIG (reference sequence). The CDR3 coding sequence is TGTGCCTGGAGACTAGCGGGAGCGGGGGATACGCAGTATTTT. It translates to CAWRLAGAGDTQYF.

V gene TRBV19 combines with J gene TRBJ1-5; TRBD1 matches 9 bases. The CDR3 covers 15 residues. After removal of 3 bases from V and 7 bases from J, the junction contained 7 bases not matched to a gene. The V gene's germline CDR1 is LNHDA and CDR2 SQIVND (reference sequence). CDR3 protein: CASSIQQGATQPQHF. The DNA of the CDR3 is TGTGCCAGTAGTATCCAACAGGGGGCAACCCAGCCCCAGCATTTT.

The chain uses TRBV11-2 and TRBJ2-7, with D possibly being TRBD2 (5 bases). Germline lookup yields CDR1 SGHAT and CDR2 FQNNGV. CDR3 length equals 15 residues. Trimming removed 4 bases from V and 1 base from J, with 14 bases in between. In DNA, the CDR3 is TGTGCCAGCAGCTGGGTAGAGGGCCCGTCCTACGAGCAGTACTTC. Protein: CASSWVEGPSYEQYF.

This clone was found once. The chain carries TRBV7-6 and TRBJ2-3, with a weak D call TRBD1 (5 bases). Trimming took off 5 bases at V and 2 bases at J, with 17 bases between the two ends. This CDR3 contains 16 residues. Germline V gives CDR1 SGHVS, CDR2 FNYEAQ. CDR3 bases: TGTGCCAGCAGCCGTAGCCAGGGTGCCCTCACAGATACGCAGTATTTT. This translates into CASSRSQGALTDTQYF. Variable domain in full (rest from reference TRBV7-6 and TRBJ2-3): GAGVSQSPRYKVTKRGQDVALRCDPISGHVSLYWYRQALGQGPEFLTYFNYEAQQDKSGLPNDRFSAERPEGSISTLTIQRTEQRDSAMYRCASSRSQGALTDTQYFGPGTRLTVL.

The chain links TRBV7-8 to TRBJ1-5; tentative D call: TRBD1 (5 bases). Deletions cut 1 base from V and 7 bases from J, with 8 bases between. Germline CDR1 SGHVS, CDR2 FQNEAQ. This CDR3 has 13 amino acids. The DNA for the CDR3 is TGTGCCAGCAGCTTAGTGGGGGGGCAGCCCCAGCATTTT. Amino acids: CASSLVGGQPQHF. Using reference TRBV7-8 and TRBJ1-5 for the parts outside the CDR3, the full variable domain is GAGVSQSPRYKVAKRGQDVALRCDPISGHVSLFWYQQALGQGPEFLTYFQNEAQLDKSGLPSDRFFAERPEGSVSTLKIQRTQQEDSAVYLCASSLVGGQPQHFGDGTRLSIL.

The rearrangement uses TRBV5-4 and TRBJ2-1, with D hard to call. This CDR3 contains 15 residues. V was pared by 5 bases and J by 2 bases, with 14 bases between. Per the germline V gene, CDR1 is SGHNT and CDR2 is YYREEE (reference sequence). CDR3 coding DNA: TGTGCCAGCAGACAAGATGTTGGTACCTACAATGAGCAGTTCTTC. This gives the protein CASRQDVGTYNEQFF.

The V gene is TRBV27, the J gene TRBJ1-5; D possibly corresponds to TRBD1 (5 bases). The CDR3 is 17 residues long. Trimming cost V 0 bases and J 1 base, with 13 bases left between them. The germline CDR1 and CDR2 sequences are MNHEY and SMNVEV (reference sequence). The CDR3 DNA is TGTGCCAGCAGTTTATCGGGGGGGTTAATGAGCAATCAGCCCCAGCATTTT. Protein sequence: CASSLSGGLMSNQPQHF.

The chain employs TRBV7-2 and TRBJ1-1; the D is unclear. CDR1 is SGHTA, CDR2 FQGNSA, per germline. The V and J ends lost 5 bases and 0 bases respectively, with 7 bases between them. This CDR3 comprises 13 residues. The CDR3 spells CASSPDMNTEAFF. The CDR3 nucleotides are TGTGCCAGCAGCCCTGACATGAACACTGAAGCTTTCTTT.

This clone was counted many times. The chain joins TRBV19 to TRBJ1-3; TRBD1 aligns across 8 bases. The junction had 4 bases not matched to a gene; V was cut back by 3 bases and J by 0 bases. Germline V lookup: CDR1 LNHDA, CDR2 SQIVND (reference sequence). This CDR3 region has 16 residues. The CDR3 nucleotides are TGTGCCAGTAGTATCCAGGGGGCCAACTCTGGAAACACCATATATTTT. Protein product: CASSIQGANSGNTIYF. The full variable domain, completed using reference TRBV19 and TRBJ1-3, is DGGITQSPKYLFRKEGQNVTLSCEQNLNHDAMYWYRQDPGQGLRLIYYSQIVNDFQKGDIAEGYSVSREKKESFPLTVTSAQKNPTAFYLCASSIQGANSGNTIYFGEGSWLTVV.

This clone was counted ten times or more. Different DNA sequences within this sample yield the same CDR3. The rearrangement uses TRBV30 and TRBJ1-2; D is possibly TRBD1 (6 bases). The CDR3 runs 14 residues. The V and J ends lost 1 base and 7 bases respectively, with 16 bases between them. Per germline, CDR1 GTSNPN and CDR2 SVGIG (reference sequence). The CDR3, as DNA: TGTGCCTGGAGTGCCCCGGGGGCGCAGGTTGGCTACACCTTC. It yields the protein CAWSAPGAQVGYTF.

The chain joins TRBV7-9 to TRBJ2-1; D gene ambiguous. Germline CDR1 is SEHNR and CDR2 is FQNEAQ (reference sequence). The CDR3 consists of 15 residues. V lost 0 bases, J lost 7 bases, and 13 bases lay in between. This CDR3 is CASSLAYRVANEQFF. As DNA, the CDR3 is TGTGCCAGCAGCTTAGCGTATCGGGTGGCTAATGAGCAGTTCTTC. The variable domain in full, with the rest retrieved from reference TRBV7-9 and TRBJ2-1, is DTGVSQNPRHKITKRGQNVTFRCDPISEHNRLYWYRQTLGQGPEFLTYFQNEAQLEKSRLLSDRFSAERPKGSFSTLEIQRTEQGDSAMYLCASSLAYRVANEQFFGPGTRLTVL.

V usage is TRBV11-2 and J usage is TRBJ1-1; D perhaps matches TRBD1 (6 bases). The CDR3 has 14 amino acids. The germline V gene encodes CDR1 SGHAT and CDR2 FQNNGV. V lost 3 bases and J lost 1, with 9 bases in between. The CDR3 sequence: CASSFRGQNTEAFF. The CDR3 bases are TGTGCCAGCAGCTTCAGGGGTCAGAACACTGAAGCTTTCTTT.

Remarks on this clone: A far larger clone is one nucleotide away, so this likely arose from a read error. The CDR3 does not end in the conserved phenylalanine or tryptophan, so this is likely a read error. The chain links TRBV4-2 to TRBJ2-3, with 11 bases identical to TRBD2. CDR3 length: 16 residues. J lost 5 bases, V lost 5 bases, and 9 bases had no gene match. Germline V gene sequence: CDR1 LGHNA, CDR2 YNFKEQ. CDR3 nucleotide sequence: TGTGCCAGCAGCGCCCGTCTAGCGGGAGGAGGAGATACGCAGTATCTT. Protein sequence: CASSARLAGGGDTQYL.

CDR3: CASSLVGNLEPTYEQYF. The CDR3 bases are TGTGCCAGCAGCTTAGTCGGGAATTTAGAGCCAACCTACGAGCAGTACTTC. The genes are TRBV7-8 and TRBJ2-7, with D possibly matching TRBD2 (5 bases). V lost 1 base and J 2 bases, leaving 18 bases between the germline ends. Germline CDR1 reads SGHVS; CDR2 reads FQNEAQ. The CDR3 sequence is 17 residues long.

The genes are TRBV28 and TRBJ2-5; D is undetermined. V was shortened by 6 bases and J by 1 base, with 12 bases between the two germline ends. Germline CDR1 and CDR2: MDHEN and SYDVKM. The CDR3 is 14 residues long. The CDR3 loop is CASRHSPPQETQYF. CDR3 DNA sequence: TGTGCCAGCAGACACAGTCCTCCCCAAGAGACCCAGTACTTC.

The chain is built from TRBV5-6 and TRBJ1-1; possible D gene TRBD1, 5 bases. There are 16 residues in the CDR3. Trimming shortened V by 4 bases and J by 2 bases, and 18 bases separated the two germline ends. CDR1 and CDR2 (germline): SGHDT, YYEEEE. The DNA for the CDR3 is TGTGCCAGCAGCCCAGGCTGGGCAGGGTCCAACACTGAAGCTTTCTTT. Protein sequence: CASSPGWAGSNTEAFF.

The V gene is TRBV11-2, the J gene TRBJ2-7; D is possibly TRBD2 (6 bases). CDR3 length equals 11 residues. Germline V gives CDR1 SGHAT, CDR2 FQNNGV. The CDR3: CGSCGEYEQYF. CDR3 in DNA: TGTGGTTCGTGCGGGGAGTACGAGCAGTACTTC.

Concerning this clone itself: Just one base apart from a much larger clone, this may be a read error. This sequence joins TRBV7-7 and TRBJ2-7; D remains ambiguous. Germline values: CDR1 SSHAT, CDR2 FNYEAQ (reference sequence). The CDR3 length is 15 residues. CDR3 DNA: TGTGCTAGCAGCTCAGCAGGCTTGACCTCCTACGAGCAGTACTTC. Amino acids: CASSSAGLTSYEQYF.

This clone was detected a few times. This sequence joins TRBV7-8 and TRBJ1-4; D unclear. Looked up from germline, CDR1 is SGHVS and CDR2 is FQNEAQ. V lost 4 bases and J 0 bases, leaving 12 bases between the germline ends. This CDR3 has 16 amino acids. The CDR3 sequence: CASSSRTDTTNEKLFF. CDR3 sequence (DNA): TGTGCCAGCAGCTCCAGGACGGATACAACTAATGAAAAACTGTTTTTT.